Each of the 3 T cell receptor beta chains below was sequenced from the same sample in a study of T cell repertoires in cytomegalovirus infection. From the reads, TCRdb called clonotypes with MiXCR, one entry per CDR3 protein. This sample carries fewer than 1,000,000 distinct CDR3 sequences, under 40% of them seen once, and the ten largest clones take roughly an eighth. Their recognized antigens are unknown. Specimen: cultured CD8+ T cells from PBMCs, collected from culture after CMV antigen stimulation. The receptors here all came from a human donor in good health (CMV status not recorded). Some clones in this sample may be carry-over from other donors' samples.

A few counts support this clonotype. The V and J genes are TRBV7-9 and TRBJ1-2; D is ambiguous. CDR1 SEHNR and CDR2 FQNEAQ come from the germline V gene (reference sequence). V was shortened by 2 bases and J by 8 bases, with 15 bases between the two germline ends. This CDR3 comprises 14 residues. The CDR3 DNA follows: TGTGCCAGCAGCTTAAGTATGGGGTCTGGAGGCTACACCTTC. Its translation is CASSLSMGSGGYTF.

V gene TRBV24-1 combines with J gene TRBJ2-2; TRBD1 agrees at 8 bases. The CDR3 is 20 amino acids. Per the germline V gene, CDR1 is KGHDR and CDR2 is SFDVKD. The junction had 19 bases not matched to a gene; V was cut back by 4 bases and J by 4 bases. This CDR3 reads CATSDPPPLRTGTSTGELFF. For the CDR3, the DNA is TGTGCCACCAGTGACCCACCACCACTTCGGACAGGGACATCCACCGGGGAGCTGTTTTTT.

There are a few counts of this clonotype. The chain has TRBV9 and TRBJ2-7, with a weak D call TRBD2 (6 bases). CDR1 and CDR2 from the germline V gene are SGDLS and YYNGEE. Trimming pared 0 bases from V and 3 bases from J, leaving 13 bases between. The CDR3 consists of 15 residues. The DNA for the CDR3 is TGTGCCAGCAGCGTAGGTCGGGGGACCGACTACGAGCAGTACTTC. Translating it yields CASSVGRGTDYEQYF.